Reported below is one T cell receptor (beta chain). The CDR3 sequence is 14 residues long. The J segment lost 3 bases and the V segment lost 7 bases, leaving 5 bases of the junction unmatched. Per germline, CDR1 MNHEY and CDR2 SVGAGI. This entry is derived from a study of T cell changes during pregnancy in multiple sclerosis. TCRdb's table, derived via immunoSEQ multiplex PCR, lists solely in-frame clones and lacks some. Of around 64,000 clones listed, 93% were seen once; the top ten hold roughly 2.6%. The source of this sequence is a female donor with multiple sclerosis, enrolled in a pregnancy study. J is TRBJ1-4 and V is TRBV6-5, with 7 bases aligning to TRBD1. Sequenced material: CD8+ T cells from peripheral blood mononuclear cells, taken in the third trimester of pregnancy. The CDR3 sequence: CASTRDSANEKLFF. CDR3 bases: TGTGCCAGCACCCGGGACAGCGCTAATGAAAAACTGTTTTTT.